Listed here is a single T cell receptor beta chain. TCRdb keeps only in-frame clones here, not all; method: immunoSEQ multiplex PCR. The sample has 200,000 to 250,000 clones, roughly 86% seen once. This specimen comes from a study of blood T cell repertoires in COVID-19. V lost 3 bases and J 3 bases, leaving 12 bases between the germline ends. CDR3 length equals 15 residues. Germline assignment: CDR1 MDHEN and CDR2 SYDVKM. The sequenced material came from peripheral blood. The sequence was obtained from a man older than 75 with acute or convalescent COVID-19. This chain connects TRBV28 to TRBJ1-5; the D gene is possibly TRBD1 (5 bases). CDR3 sequence: CASSFVQVDNQPQHF. The DNA of the CDR3 is TGTGCCAGCAGTTTTGTACAGGTGGACAATCAGCCCCAGCATTTT.